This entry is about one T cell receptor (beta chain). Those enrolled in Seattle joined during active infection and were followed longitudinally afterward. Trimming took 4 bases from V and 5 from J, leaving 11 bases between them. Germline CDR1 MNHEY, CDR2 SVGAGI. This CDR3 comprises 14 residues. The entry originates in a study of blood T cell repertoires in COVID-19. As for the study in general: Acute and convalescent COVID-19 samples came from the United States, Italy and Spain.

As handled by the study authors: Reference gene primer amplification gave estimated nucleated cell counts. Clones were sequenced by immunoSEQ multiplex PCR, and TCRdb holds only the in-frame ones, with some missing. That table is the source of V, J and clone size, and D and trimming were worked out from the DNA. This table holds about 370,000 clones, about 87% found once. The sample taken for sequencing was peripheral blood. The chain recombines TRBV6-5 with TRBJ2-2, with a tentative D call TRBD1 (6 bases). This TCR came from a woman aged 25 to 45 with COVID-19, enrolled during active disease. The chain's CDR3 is CASSFQQGTGELFF. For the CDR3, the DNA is TGTGCCAGCAGTTTTCAACAGGGAACCGGGGAGCTGTTTTTT.